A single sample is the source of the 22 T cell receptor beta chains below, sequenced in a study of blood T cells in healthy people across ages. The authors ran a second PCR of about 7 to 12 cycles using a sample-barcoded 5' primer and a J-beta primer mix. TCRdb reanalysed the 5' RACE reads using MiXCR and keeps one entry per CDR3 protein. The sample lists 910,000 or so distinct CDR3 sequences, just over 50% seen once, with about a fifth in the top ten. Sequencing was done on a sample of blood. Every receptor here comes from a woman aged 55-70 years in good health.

The CDR3, as DNA: TGTGCCAGCAGTTCAATCCAGACCCAGTACTTC. Translated: CASSSIQTQYF. This chain uses TRBV12-3 or TRBV12-4 with TRBJ2-5; unclear D gene. V lost 4 bases to trimming and J lost 6 bases, with 6 bases between them. This CDR3 region has 11 residues.

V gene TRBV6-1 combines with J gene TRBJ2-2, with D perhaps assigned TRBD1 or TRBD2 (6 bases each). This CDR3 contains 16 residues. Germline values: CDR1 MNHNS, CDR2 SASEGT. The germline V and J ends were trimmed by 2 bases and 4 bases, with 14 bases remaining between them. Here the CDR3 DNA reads TGTGCCAGCAGTGAATTCGTAGGGGGGCGCACCGGGGAGCTGTTTTTT. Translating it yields CASSEFVGGRTGELFF.

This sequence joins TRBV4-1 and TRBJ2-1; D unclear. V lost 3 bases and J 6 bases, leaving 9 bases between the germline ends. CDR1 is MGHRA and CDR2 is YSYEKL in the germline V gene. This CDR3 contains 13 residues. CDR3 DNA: TGCGCCAGCAGCCATCCAATTCGCAATGAGCAGTTCTTC. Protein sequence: CASSHPIRNEQFF.

CDR3 in amino acids: CASTPQREGPFLDYNEQFF. The CDR3 bases are TGCGCCAGCACCCCTCAGCGGGAGGGCCCCTTCCTTGATTACAATGAGCAGTTCTTC. The chain links TRBV5-1 to TRBJ2-1; 10 positions match TRBD2. Germline V lookup: CDR1 SGHRS, CDR2 YFSETQ. J gave up 4 bases and V 6 bases, and 19 bases lay outside the gene matches. The CDR3 extends over 19 amino acids.

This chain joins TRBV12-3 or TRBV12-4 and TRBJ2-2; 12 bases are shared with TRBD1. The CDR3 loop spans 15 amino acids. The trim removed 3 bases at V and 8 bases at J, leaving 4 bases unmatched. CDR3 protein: CASSFRDRGRGELFF. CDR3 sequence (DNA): TGTGCCAGCAGTTTCCGGGACAGGGGGCGTGGGGAGCTGTTTTTT.

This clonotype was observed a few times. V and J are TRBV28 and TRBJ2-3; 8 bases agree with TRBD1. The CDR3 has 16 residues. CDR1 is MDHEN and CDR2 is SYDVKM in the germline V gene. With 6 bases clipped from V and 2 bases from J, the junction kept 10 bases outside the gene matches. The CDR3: CASSPQGENNTDTQYF. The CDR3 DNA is TGTGCCAGCAGCCCACAGGGGGAGAATAACACAGATACGCAGTATTTT.

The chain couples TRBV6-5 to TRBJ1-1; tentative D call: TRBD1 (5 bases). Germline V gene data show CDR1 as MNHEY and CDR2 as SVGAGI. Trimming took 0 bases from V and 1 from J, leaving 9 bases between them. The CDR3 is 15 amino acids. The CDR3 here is CASSYSPGQNTEAFF. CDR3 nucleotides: TGTGCCAGCAGTTACTCGCCCGGACAGAACACTGAAGCTTTCTTT.

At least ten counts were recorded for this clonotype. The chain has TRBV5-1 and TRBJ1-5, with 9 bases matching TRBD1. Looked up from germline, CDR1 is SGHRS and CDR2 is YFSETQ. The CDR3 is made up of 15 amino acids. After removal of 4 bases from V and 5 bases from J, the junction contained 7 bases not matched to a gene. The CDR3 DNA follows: TGCGCCAGCAGCCCGGGGGACAGGGTGGATCAGCCCCAGCATTTT. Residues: CASSPGDRVDQPQHF.

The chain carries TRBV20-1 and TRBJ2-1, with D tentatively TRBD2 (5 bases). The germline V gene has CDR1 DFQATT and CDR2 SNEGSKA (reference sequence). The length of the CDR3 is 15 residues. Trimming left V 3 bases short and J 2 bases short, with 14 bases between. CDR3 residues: CSARLIPGTYNEQFF. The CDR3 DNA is TGCAGTGCTAGGTTGATTCCGGGGACCTACAATGAGCAGTTCTTC.

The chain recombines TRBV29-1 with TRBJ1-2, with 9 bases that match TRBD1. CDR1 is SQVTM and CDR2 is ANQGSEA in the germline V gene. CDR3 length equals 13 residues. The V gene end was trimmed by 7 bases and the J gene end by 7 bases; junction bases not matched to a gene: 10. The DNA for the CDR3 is TGCAGCGGGGAGGGACAGGGAGGTACTGGCTACACCTTC. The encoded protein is CSGEGQGGTGYTF.

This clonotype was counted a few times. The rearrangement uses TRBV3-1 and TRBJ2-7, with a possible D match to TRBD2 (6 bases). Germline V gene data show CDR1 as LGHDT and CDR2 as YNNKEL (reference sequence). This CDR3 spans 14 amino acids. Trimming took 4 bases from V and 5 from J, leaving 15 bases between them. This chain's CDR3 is CASSRQLAIDEQYF. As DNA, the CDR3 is TGTGCCAGCAGCCGCCAGCTAGCGATCGACGAGCAGTACTTC.

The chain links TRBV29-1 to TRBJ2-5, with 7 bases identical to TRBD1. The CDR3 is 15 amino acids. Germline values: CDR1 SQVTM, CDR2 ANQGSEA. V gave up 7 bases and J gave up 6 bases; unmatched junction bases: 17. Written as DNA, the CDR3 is TGCAGCGCCCAGAGGATAGGGGGCTTAATAAAGACCCAGTACTTC. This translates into CSAQRIGGLIKTQYF.

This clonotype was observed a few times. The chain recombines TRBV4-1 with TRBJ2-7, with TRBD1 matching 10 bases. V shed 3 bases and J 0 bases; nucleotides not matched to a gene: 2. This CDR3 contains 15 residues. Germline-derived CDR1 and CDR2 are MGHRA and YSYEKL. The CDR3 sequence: CASSQRDRGSYEQYF. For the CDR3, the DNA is TGCGCCAGCAGCCAGCGGGACAGGGGCTCCTACGAGCAGTACTTC.

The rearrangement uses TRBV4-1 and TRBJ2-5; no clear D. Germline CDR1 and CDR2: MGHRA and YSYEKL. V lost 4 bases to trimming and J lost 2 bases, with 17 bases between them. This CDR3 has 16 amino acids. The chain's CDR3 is CASSPSLALTQETQYF. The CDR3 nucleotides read TGCGCCAGCAGCCCAAGTCTTGCGCTAACGCAAGAGACCCAGTACTTC.

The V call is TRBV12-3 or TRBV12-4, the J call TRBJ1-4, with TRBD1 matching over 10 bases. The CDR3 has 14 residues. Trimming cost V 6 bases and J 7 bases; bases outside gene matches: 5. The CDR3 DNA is TGTGCCAGCAGGCCGGGACAGGGGCCTGAAAAACTGTTTTTT. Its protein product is CASRPGQGPEKLFF.

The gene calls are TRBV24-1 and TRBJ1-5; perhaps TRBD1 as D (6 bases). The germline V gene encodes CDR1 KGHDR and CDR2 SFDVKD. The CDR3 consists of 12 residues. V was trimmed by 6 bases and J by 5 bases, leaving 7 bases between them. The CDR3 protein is CATSTGHQPQHF. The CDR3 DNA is TGTGCCACCAGTACAGGGCATCAGCCCCAGCATTTT.

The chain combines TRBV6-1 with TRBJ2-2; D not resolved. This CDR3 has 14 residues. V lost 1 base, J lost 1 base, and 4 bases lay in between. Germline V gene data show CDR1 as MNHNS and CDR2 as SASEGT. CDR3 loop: CASSEGKNTGELFF. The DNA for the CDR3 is TGTGCCAGCAGTGAAGGGAAGAACACCGGGGAGCTGTTTTTT.

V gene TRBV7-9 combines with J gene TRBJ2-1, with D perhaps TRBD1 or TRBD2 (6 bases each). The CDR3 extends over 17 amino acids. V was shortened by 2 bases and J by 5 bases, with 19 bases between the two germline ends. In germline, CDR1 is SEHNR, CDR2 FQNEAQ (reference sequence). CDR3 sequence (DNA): TGTGCCAGCAGCTTATTGGCCTGGGGGGACAAAAACAATGAGCAGTTCTTC. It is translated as CASSLLAWGDKNNEQFF.

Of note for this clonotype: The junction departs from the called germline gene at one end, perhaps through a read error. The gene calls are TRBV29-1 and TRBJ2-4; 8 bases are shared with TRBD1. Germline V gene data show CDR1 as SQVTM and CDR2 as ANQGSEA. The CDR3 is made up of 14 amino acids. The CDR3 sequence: CSVESTGGFWGQHF. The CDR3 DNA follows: TGCAGCGTTGAGAGCACAGGGGGATTTTGGGGGCAGCACTTC.

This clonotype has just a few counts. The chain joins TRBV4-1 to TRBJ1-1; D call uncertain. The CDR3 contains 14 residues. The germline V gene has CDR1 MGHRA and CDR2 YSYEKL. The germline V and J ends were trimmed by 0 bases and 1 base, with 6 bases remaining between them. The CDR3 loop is CASSQEPQNTEAFF. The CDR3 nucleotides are TGCGCCAGCAGCCAAGAGCCCCAGAACACTGAAGCTTTCTTT.

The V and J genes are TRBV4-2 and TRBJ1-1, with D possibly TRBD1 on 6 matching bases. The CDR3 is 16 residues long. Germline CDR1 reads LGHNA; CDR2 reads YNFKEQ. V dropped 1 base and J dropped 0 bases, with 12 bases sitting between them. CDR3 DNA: TGTGCCAGCAGCCAAGGGACAGAGCGAATGAACACTGAAGCTTTCTTT. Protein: CASSQGTERMNTEAFF.

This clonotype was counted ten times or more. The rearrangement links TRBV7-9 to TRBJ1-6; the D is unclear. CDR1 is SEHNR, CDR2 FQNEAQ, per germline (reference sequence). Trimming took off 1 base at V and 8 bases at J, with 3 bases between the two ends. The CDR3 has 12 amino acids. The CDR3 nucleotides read TGTGCCAGCAGCTTAGGCGATTCACCCCTCCACTTT. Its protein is CASSLGDSPLHF.